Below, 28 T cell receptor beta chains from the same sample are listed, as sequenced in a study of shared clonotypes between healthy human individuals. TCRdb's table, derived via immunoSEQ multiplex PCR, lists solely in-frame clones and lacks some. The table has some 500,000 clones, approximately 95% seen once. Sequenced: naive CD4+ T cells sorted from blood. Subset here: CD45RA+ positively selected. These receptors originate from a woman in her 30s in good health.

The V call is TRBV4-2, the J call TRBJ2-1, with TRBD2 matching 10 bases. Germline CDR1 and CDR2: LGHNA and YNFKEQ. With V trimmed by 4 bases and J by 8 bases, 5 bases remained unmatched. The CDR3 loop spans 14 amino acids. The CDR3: CASSRTSGNDEQFF. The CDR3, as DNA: TGTGCCAGCAGCCGAACTAGCGGGAACGATGAGCAGTTCTTC.

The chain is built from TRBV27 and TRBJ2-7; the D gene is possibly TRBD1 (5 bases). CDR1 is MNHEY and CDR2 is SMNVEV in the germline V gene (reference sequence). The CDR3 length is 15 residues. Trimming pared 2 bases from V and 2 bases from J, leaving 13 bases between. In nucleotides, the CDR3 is TGTGCCAGCAGTTTAGGGGCAGAACTCCCCTACGAGCAGTACTTC. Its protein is CASSLGAELPYEQYF.

CDR3 protein: CASSGYGYTF. The CDR3 coding sequence is TGTGCCTCCTCGGGGTATGGCTACACCTTC. The chain has TRBV9 and TRBJ1-2; no reliable D call. CDR3 length: 10 residues. The V and J ends lost 10 bases and 5 bases respectively, with 9 bases between them. Germline CDR1 reads SGDLS; CDR2 reads YYNGEE.

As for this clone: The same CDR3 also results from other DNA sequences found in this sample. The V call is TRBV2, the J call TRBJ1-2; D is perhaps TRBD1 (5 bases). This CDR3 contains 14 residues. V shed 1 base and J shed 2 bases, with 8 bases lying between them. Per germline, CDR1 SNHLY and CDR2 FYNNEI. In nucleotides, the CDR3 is TGTGCCAGCAGTGAAGTGACAGCCAACTATGGCTACACCTTC. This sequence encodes CASSEVTANYGYTF.

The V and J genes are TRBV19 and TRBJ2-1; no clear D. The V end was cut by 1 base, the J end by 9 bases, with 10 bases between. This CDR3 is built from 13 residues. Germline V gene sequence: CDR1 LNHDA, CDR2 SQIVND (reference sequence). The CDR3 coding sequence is TGTGCCAGTAGTATAGGATACTCGGGTGAGCAGTTCTTC. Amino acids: CASSIGYSGEQFF.

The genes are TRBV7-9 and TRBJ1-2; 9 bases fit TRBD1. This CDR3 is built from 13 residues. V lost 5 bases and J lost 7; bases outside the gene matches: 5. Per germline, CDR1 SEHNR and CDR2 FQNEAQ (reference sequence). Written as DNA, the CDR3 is TGTGCCAGCAGCCAAGACAGGGGGGCTGGCTACACCTTC. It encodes CASSQDRGAGYTF. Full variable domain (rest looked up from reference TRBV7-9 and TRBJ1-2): DTGVSQNPRHKITKRGQNVTFRCDPISEHNRLYWYRQTLGQGPEFLTYFQNEAQLEKSRLLSDRFSAERPKGSFSTLEIQRTEQGDSAMYLCASSQDRGAGYTFGSGTRLTVV.

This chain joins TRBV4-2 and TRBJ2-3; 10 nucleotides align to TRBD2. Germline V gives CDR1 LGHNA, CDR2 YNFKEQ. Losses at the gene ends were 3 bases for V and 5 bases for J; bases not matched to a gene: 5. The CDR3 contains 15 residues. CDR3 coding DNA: TGTGCCAGCAGCCACCCTAGCGGGAGCGGAGATACGCAGTATTTT. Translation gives CASSHPSGSGDTQYF.

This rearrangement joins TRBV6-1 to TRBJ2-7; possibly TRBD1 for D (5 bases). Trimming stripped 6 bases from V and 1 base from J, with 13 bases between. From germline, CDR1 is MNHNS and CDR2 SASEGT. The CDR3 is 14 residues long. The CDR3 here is CASSPPTESYEQYF. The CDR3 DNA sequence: TGTGCCAGCAGCCCACCGACAGAGTCCTACGAGCAGTACTTC.

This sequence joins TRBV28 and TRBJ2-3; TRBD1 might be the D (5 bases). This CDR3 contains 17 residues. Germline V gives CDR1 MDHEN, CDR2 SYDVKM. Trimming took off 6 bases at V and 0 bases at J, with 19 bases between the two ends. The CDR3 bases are TGTGCCAGCAGCACTCTACTGACAGCCGCTAGCACAGATACGCAGTATTTT. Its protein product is CASSTLLTAASTDTQYF.

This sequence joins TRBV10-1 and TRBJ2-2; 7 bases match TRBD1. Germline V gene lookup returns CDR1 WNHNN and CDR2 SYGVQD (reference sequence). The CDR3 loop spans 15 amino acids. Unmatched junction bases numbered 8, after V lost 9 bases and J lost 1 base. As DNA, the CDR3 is TGCGCCAGTGGACGGGACAGAGTGAACACCGGGGAGCTGTTTTTT. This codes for CASGRDRVNTGELFF.

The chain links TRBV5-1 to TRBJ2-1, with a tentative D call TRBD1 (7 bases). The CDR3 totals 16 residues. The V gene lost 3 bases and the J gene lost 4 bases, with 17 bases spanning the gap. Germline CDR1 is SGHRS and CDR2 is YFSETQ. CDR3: CASSWGDSGSYNEQFF. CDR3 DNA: TGCGCCAGCAGCTGGGGGGACAGCGGGTCTTACAATGAGCAGTTCTTC. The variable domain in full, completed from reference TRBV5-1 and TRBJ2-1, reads KAGVTQTPRYLIKTRGQQVTLSCSPISGHRSVSWYQQTPGQGLQFLFEYFSETQRNKGNFPGRFSGRQFSNSRSEMNVSTLELGDSALYLCASSWGDSGSYNEQFFGPGTRLTVL.

The CDR3 DNA follows: TGCGCCAGCAGCCCAACTGGGGCCGGCTATGGCTACACCTTC. This sequence encodes CASSPTGAGYGYTF. The chain links TRBV5-1 to TRBJ1-2; TRBD1 might be the D (5 bases). Per the germline V gene, CDR1 is SGHRS and CDR2 is YFSETQ. Between the trimmed V and J ends, which lost 4 bases and 4 bases, there was a span of 14 bases. This CDR3 spans 14 amino acids.

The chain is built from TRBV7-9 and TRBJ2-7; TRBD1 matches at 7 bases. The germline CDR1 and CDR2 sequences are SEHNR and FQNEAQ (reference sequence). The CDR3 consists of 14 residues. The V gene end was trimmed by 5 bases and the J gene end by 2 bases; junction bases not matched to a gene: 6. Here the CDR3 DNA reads TGTGCCAGCAGCCTGACACAGGGGCCCTACGAGCAGTACTTC. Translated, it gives CASSLTQGPYEQYF.

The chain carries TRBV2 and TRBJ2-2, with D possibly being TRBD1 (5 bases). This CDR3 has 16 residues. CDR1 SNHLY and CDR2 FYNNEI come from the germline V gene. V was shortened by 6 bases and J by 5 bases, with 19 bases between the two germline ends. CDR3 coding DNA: TGTGCCAGCAGGAAGTTCTCCAGGGCCTTAACCGGGGAGCTGTTTTTT. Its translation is CASRKFSRALTGELFF.

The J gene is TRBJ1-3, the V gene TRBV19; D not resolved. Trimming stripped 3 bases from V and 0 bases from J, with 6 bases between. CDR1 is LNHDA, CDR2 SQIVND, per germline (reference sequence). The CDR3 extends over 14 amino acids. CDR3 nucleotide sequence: TGTGCCAGTAGTATGCCCGACTCTGGAAACACCATATATTTT. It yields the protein CASSMPDSGNTIYF.

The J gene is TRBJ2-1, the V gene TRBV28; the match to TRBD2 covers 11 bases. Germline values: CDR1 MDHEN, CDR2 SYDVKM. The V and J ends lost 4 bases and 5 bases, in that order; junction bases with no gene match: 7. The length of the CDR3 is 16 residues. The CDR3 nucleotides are TGTGCCAGCAGTTCCGCGCTAGCGGGGGGTAACAATGAGCAGTTCTTC. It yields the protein CASSSALAGGNNEQFF.

The CDR3: CASPSHGGRPDTQYF. The CDR3 bases are TGTGCCAGCCCCTCCCACGGGGGGCGGCCAGATACGCAGTATTTT. The V call is TRBV6-1, the J call TRBJ2-3; tentatively, D is TRBD2 (7 bases). V lost 8 bases to trimming and J lost 4 bases, with 19 bases between them. This CDR3 has 15 residues. Germline V gives CDR1 MNHNS, CDR2 SASEGT.

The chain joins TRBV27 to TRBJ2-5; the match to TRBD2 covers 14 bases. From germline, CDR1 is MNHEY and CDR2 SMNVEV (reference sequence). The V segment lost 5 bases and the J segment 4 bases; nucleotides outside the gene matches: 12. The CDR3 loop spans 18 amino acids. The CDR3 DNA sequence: TGTGCCAGCAGTCCGACTAGCGGGAGGGCCCCGCGGGGAGAGACCCAGTACTTC. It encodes CASSPTSGRAPRGETQYF.

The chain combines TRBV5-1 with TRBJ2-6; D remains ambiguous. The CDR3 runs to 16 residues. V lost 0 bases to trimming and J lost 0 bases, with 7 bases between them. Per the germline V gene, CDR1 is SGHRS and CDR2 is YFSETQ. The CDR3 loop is CASSLDGFSGANVLTF. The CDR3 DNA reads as TGCGCCAGCAGCTTGGACGGATTCTCTGGGGCCAACGTCCTGACTTTC.

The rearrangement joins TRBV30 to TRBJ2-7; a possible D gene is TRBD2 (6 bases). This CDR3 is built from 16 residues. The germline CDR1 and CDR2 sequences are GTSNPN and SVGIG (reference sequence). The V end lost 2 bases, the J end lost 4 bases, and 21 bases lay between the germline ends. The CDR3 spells CAWSTNRVSGGYEQYF. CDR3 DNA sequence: TGTGCCTGGAGTACTAATCGGGTTAGCGGTGGGTACGAGCAGTACTTC. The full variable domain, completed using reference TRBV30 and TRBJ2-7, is SQTIHQWPATLVQPVGSPLSLECTVEGTSNPNLYWYRQAAGRGLQLLFYSVGIGQISSEVPQNLSASRPQDRQFILSSKKLLLSDSGFYLCAWSTNRVSGGYEQYFGPGTRLTVT.

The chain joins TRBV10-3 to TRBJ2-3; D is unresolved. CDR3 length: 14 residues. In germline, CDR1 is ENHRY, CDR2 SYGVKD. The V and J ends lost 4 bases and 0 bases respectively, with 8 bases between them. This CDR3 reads CAISAGTSTDTQYF. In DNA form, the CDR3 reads TGTGCCATCAGTGCCGGAACTAGCACAGATACGCAGTATTTT.

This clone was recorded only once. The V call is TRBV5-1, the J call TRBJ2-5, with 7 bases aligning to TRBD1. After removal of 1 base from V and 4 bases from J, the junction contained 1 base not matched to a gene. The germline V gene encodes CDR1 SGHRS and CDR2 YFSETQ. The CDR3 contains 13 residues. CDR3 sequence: CASSLRTGETQYF. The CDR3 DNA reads TGCGCCAGCAGCTTGCGGACAGGAGAGACCCAGTACTTC.

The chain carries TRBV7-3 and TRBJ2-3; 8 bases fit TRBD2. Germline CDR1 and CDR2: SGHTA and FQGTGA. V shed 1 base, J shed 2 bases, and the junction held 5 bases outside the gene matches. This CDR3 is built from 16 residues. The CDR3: CASSLNVAGYTDTQYF. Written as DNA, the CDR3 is TGTGCCAGCAGCTTAAATGTAGCGGGGTACACAGATACGCAGTATTTT.

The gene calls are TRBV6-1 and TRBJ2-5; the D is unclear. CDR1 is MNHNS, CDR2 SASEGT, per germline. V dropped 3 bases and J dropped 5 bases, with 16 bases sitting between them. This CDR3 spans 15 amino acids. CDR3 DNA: TGTGCCAGCAGTGACCCGGCAGTTCTACAGGAGACCCAGTACTTC. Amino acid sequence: CASSDPAVLQETQYF.

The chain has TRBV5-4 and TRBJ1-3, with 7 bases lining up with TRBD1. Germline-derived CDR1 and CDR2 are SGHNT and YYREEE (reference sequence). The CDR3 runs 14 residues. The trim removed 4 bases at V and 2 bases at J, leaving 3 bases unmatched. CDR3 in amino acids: CASSRDSTGNTIYF. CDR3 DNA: TGTGCCAGCAGCCGGGACAGCACTGGAAACACCATATATTTT.

The CDR3 region is CASSLSRGNEQFF. Here the CDR3 DNA reads TGTGCCAGCAGTTTATCCCGCGGCAATGAGCAGTTCTTC. This rearrangement joins TRBV27 to TRBJ2-1; no clear D. Germline V gene lookup returns CDR1 MNHEY and CDR2 SMNVEV (reference sequence). This CDR3 spans 13 amino acids. V gave up 0 bases and J gave up 6 bases, with 6 bases separating them.

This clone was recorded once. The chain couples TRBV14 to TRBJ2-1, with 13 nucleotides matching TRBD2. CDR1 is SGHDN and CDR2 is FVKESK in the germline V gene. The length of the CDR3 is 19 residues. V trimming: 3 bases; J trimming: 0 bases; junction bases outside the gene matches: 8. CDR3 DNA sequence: TGTGCCAGCAGCCAGGGACTAGCGGGAACCAGGAGCTCCTACAATGAGCAGTTCTTC. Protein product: CASSQGLAGTRSSYNEQFF.

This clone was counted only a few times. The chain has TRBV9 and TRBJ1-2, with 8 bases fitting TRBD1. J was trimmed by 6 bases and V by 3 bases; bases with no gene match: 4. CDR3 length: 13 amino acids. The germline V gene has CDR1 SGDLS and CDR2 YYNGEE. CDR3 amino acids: CASSADRENGYTF. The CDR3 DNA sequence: TGTGCCAGCAGCGCGGACAGGGAGAATGGCTACACCTTC.